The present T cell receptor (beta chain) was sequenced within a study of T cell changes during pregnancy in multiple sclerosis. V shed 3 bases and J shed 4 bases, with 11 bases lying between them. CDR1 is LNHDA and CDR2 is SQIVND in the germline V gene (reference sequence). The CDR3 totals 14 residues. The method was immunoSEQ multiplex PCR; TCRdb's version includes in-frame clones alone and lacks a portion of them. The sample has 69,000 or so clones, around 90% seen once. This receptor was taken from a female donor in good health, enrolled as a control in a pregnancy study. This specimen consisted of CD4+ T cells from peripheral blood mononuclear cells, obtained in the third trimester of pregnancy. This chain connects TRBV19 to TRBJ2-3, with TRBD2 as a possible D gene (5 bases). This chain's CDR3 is CASSMVRGSDTQYF. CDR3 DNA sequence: TGTGCCAGTAGTATGGTCCGGGGTTCAGATACGCAGTATTTT.